The 13 T cell receptor beta chains in this list originate from one sample, sequenced in a study of cytomegalovirus exposure and HLA in healthy donors (dated by TCRdb to about 2017). The library came from the immunoSEQ multiplex PCR assay. For the multiplex PCR, a mixture combining 60 forward primers for TCR Vbeta segments and 13 reverse primers for TCR Jbeta segments was used. The table was pulled from immuneACCESS by TCRdb, which kept in-frame rearrangements only. Such tables lose some clones; where checked, under half of the loss comes from unresolved V genes, and the rest has no known cause. Present in this sample are about 200,000 clones, roughly 77% of which were seen just once. Jointly, the top ten make up more than 0.35% of the sample. Sequencing was carried out using PBMCs. Source of these receptors: a male donor in good health and CMV-seropositive.

This clone was seen just once. This chain joins TRBV9 and TRBJ1-6; D not certain. Looked up from germline, CDR1 is SGDLS and CDR2 is YYNGEE. Between the trimmed V and J ends, which lost 3 bases and 10 bases, there was a span of 11 bases. The CDR3 loop spans 13 amino acids. CDR3 loop: CASSDGERSPLHF. The CDR3 region has the DNA TGTGCCAGCAGCGATGGCGAGAGGTCACCCCTCCACTTT.

The V gene is TRBV5-6, the J gene TRBJ2-1, with 9 bases that match TRBD2. J gave up 0 bases and V 0 bases, and 7 bases lay outside the gene matches. This CDR3 is built from 18 residues. CDR1 and CDR2 from the germline V gene are SGHDT and YYEEEE. In DNA form, the CDR3 reads TGTGCCAGCAGCTTGGGTCCTAGCGGGGCCAGCTCCTACAATGAGCAGTTCTTC. Protein sequence: CASSLGPSGASSYNEQFF. Looking up the rest from reference TRBV5-6 and TRBJ2-1 gives the full variable domain: DAGVTQSPTHLIKTRGQQVTLRCSPKSGHDTVSWYQQALGQGPQFIFQYYEEEERQRGNFPDRFSGHQFPNYSSELNVNALLLGDSALYLCASSLGPSGASSYNEQFFGPGTRLTVL.

The J gene is TRBJ2-3, the V gene TRBV9, with 9 positions matching TRBD2. Trimming took 3 bases from V and 0 from J; bases not matched to a gene: 5. Germline CDR1 SGDLS, CDR2 YYNGEE. This CDR3 has 16 residues. Here the CDR3 DNA reads TGTGCCAGCAGCGGCGGGAGGGACTCTAGCACAGATACGCAGTATTTT. Translation gives CASSGGRDSSTDTQYF.

This clone came up a few times. The chain carries TRBV6-5 and TRBJ2-7, with 7 bases identical to TRBD1. Losses at the gene ends were 8 bases for V and 1 base for J; bases not matched to a gene: 11. The CDR3 spans 15 residues. Germline V gives CDR1 MNHEY, CDR2 SVGAGI. CDR3 residues: CASYPNSDRSYEQYF. The CDR3 DNA reads as TGTGCCAGCTATCCTAACTCGGACAGGTCCTACGAGCAGTACTTC.

The chain employs TRBV28 and TRBJ2-1, with D possibly matching TRBD2 (6 bases). Trimming took off 5 bases at V and 2 bases at J, with 16 bases between the two ends. Per the germline V gene, CDR1 is MDHEN and CDR2 is SYDVKM. The CDR3 extends over 16 amino acids. The CDR3 DNA reads as TGTGCCAGCAGTCTCTTGACCAGCGGGCCCTACAATGAGCAGTTCTTC. Amino acid sequence: CASSLLTSGPYNEQFF.

This chain joins TRBV7-9 and TRBJ2-1, with 9 bases that match TRBD1. The J segment lost 8 bases and the V segment lost 0 bases, leaving 8 bases of the junction unmatched. The CDR3 is made up of 16 amino acids. Germline V CDR1 and CDR2: SEHNR, FQNEAQ (reference sequence). The chain's CDR3 is CASSLALTQGAHEQFF. CDR3 in DNA: TGTGCCAGCAGCTTAGCTTTGACACAGGGGGCCCATGAGCAGTTCTTC.

In this sample, this clone turned up once. The chain uses TRBV6-6 and TRBJ2-1; D possibly corresponds to TRBD2 (5 bases). This CDR3 contains 14 residues. CDR1 is MNHNY, CDR2 SVGAGI, per germline (reference sequence). V gave up 9 bases and J gave up 7 bases, with 19 bases separating them. In DNA, the CDR3 is TGTGCCAGTAGGGTCGGGGATATCGGTAATGAGCAGTTCTTC. Protein: CASRVGDIGNEQFF.

V usage is TRBV5-6 and J usage is TRBJ1-4; a weak D match, TRBD1 (6 bases). Between the trimmed V and J ends, which lost 4 bases and 8 bases, there was a span of 18 bases. Germline V gene sequence: CDR1 SGHDT, CDR2 YYEEEE. The CDR3 extends over 15 amino acids. The CDR3 reads CASSPAARGAEKLFF. The CDR3 coding sequence is TGTGCCAGCAGCCCAGCCGCACGGGGGGCCGAAAAACTGTTTTTT. Full variable domain (missing parts from reference TRBV5-6 and TRBJ1-4): DAGVTQSPTHLIKTRGQQVTLRCSPKSGHDTVSWYQQALGQGPQFIFQYYEEEERQRGNFPDRFSGHQFPNYSSELNVNALLLGDSALYLCASSPAARGAEKLFFGSGTQLSVL.

V is TRBV9 and J is TRBJ1-1; D not certain. Per the germline V gene, CDR1 is SGDLS and CDR2 is YYNGEE. V lost 4 bases to trimming and J lost 4 bases, with 17 bases between them. The CDR3 loop spans 15 amino acids. CDR3 sequence (DNA): TGTGCCAGCAGCCCTAGCCCGGGGAGAGGCACTGAAGCTTTCTTT. Translating it yields CASSPSPGRGTEAFF. Supplemented by reference TRBV9 and TRBJ1-1, the full variable domain reads DSGVTQTPKHLITATGQRVTLRCSPRSGDLSVYWYQQSLDQGLQFLIQYYNGEERAKGNILERFSAQQFPDLHSELNLSSLELGDSALYFCASSPSPGRGTEAFFGQGTRLTVV.

This clone occurred once. J is TRBJ1-4 and V is TRBV15, with 8 bases fitting TRBD1. Germline trimming cut 0 bases from V and 7 bases from J; bases unmatched to any gene: 13. This CDR3 is built from 18 residues. Germline V gene lookup returns CDR1 LNHNV and CDR2 YYDKDF (reference sequence). DNA for the CDR3: TGTGCCACCAGCAGAGAGAGAGTGAACAGGGGGATTGGTGAAAAACTGTTTTTT. Encoded protein: CATSRERVNRGIGEKLFF.

A single count supports this clone. This sequence joins TRBV9 and TRBJ2-7, with D perhaps TRBD1 (6 bases). CDR3 length: 15 amino acids. Germline CDR1 reads SGDLS; CDR2 reads YYNGEE. V was pared by 3 bases and J by 4 bases, with 17 bases between. This CDR3 reads CASSATGNVNYEQYF. In nucleotides, the CDR3 is TGTGCCAGCAGCGCTACAGGGAATGTAAATTACGAGCAGTACTTC.

This clone showed up just a few times. This chain uses TRBV12-2 with TRBJ2-7; the DNA was not compared with TRBD2, the D call given in the table. TRBV12-2 is tagged as a pseudogene. The length of the CDR3 is 15 residues. The CDR3 sequence: CASRLPRLAHYEQYF. In nucleotides, the CDR3 is TGTGCAAGTCGCTTACCCCGACTAGCTCACTACGAGCAGTACTTC.

The V and J genes are TRBV27 and TRBJ2-5; D unclear. The CDR3 totals 12 residues. Germline CDR1 and CDR2: MNHEY and SMNVEV (reference sequence). Deletions cut 6 bases from V and 6 bases from J, with 11 bases between. The CDR3 region is CASSPGSQTQYF. The CDR3 nucleotides are TGTGCCAGCAGCCCAGGCTCGCAGACCCAGTACTTC.